The 6 T cell receptor beta chains below were found in one sample sequenced in a study of Ad26.COV2.S vaccination and SARS-CoV-2 variants. Treatment noted: roughly 18 received Ad26.COV2.S at low or high dose, single or two shots; 5 received placebo; per-sample allocation not given. Specimens were obtained on day 63 following the first vaccine or placebo injection. The repertoire was sequenced with immunoSEQ multiplex PCR; TCRdb's copy has only in-frame clones and lacks some. The sample includes about 320,000 clones, around 90% of them seen just once. The sample was peripheral blood, taken in a trial of Ad26.COV2.S vaccine versus placebo. The receptor source for this set is a person between 18 and 65 years old who received the Ad26.COV2.S COVID-19 vaccine or a placebo.

In nucleotides, the CDR3 is TGTGCCAGTAGCACCGACAGGGACTTCACTGAAGCTTTCTTT. Protein: CASSTDRDFTEAFF. The chain couples TRBV19 to TRBJ1-1; 7 positions agree with TRBD1. The germline CDR1 and CDR2 sequences are LNHDA and SQIVND (reference sequence). V lost 6 bases, J lost 4 bases, and 8 bases stayed unmatched. The CDR3 runs 14 residues.

The chain employs TRBV19 and TRBJ1-5; 8 nucleotides line up with TRBD1. Germline CDR1 reads LNHDA; CDR2 reads SQIVND (reference sequence). The V segment lost 3 bases and the J segment 3 bases; nucleotides outside the gene matches: 4. The CDR3 extends over 15 amino acids. CDR3 in DNA: TGTGCCAGTAGTATTGGGGGACAGGACAATCAGCCCCAGCATTTT. Amino acids: CASSIGGQDNQPQHF.

CDR3: CASSIGLDTEAFF. The CDR3 DNA is TGTGCCAGTAGTATAGGGTTGGACACTGAAGCTTTCTTT. V is TRBV19 and J is TRBJ1-1; D remains ambiguous. The V gene lost 1 base and the J gene lost 3 bases, with 6 bases spanning the gap. Germline V gives CDR1 LNHDA, CDR2 SQIVND (reference sequence). The length of the CDR3 is 13 residues.

The rearrangement links TRBV7-6 to TRBJ2-2; D may be TRBD2 (6 bases). CDR3 length: 15 residues. The germline V and J ends were trimmed by 4 bases and 3 bases, with 12 bases remaining between them. CDR1 and CDR2 from the germline V gene are SGHVS and FNYEAQ. DNA for the CDR3: TGTGCCAGCAGCTCCCCGGACTATCACACCGGGGAGCTGTTTTTT. This codes for CASSSPDYHTGELFF.

This clone occurred once. This chain uses TRBV21-1 with TRBJ2-1; TRBD1, as called in the table, went unchecked against the DNA. TRBV21-1 is described as a pseudogene. CDR3 length: 14 residues. CDR3 sequence: CASSTGDRVHEQFF. Written as DNA, the CDR3 is TGTGCCAGCAGCACTGGGGACAGGGTTCATGAGCAGTTCTTC.

The chain carries TRBV5-1 and TRBJ2-5; 11 nucleotides align to TRBD2. J was trimmed by 4 bases and V by 0 bases; bases with no gene match: 5. Per the germline V gene, CDR1 is SGHRS and CDR2 is YFSETQ. CDR3 length equals 16 residues. CDR3 protein: CASSLDPTSGIETQYF. The CDR3 bases are TGCGCCAGCAGCTTGGACCCGACTAGCGGGATAGAGACCCAGTACTTC.